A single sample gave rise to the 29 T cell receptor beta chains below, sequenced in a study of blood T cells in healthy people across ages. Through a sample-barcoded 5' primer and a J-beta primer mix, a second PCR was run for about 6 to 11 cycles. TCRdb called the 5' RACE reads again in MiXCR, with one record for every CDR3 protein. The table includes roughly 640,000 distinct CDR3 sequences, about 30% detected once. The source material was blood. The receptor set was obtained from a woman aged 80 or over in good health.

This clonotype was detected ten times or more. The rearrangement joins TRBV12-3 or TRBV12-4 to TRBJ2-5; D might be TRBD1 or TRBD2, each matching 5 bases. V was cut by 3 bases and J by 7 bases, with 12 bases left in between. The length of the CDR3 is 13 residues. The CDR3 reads CASSLSGGGTQYF. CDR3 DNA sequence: TGTGCCAGCAGTTTGAGCGGTGGGGGGACCCAGTACTTC.

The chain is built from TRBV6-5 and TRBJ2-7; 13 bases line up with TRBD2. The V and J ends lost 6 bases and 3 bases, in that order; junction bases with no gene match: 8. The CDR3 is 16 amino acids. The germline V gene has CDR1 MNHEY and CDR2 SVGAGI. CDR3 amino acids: CASSRRTSGGYYEQYF. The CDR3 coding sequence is TGTGCCAGCAGCCGCCGGACTAGCGGGGGCTACTACGAGCAGTACTTC.

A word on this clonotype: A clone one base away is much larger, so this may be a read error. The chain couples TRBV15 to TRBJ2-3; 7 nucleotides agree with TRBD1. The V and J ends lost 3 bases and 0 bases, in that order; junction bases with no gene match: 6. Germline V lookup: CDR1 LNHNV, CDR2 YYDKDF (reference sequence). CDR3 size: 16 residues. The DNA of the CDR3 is TGTGCCACCAGCAGTGGGGACAGCTTAAGCACAGATACGCAGTATTTT. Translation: CATSSGDSLSTDTQYF.

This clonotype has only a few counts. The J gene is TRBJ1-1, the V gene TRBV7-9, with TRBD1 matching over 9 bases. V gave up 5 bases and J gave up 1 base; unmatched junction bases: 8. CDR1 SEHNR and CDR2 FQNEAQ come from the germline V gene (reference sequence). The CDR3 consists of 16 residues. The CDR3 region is CASSRHRGPGNTEAFF. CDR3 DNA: TGTGCCAGCAGCAGACACAGGGGGCCGGGGAACACTGAAGCTTTCTTT.

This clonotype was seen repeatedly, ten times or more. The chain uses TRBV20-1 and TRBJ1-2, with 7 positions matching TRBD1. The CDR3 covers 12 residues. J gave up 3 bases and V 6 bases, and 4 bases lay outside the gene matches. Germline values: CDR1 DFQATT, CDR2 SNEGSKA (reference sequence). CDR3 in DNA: TGCAGTGCCCAAGGACAGGACTATGGCTACACCTTC. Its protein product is CSAQGQDYGYTF.

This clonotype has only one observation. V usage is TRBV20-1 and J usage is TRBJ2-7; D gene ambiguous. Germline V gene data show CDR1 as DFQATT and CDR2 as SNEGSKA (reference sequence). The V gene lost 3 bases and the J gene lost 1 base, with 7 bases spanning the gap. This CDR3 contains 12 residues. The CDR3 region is CSASIGSYEQYF. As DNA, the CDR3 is TGCAGTGCTAGTATCGGGTCCTACGAGCAGTACTTC.

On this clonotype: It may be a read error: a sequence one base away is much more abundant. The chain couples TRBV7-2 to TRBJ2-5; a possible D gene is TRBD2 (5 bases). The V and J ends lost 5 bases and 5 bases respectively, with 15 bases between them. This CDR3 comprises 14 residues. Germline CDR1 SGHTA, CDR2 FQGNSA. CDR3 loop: CASSPLAGLETQYF. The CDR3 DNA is TGTGCCAGCAGCCCCCTTGCGGGTCTGGAGACCCAGTACTTC.

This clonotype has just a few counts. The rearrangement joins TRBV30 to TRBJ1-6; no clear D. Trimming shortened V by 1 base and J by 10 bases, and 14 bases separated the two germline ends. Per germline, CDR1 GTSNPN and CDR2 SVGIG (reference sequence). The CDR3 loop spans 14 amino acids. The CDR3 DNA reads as TGTGCCTGGAGTGGACGCCGTAATGGGTCACCCCTCCACTTT. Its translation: CAWSGRRNGSPLHF. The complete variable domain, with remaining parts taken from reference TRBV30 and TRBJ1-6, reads SQTIHQWPATLVQPVGSPLSLECTVEGTSNPNLYWYRQAAGRGLQLLFYSVGIGQISSEVPQNLSASRPQDRQFILSSKKLLLSDSGFYLCAWSGRRNGSPLHFGNGTRLTVT.

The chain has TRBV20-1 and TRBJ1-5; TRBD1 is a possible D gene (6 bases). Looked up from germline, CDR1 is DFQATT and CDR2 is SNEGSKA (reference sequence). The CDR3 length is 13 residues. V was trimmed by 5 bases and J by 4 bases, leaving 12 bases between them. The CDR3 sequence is CSASPDRNQPQHF. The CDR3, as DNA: TGCAGTGCTTCCCCGGACAGAAATCAGCCCCAGCATTTT.

CDR3 protein: CSARDKPGQTPEAFF. In DNA form, the CDR3 reads TGCAGTGCTAGAGACAAGCCGGGACAGACCCCTGAAGCTTTCTTT. This sequence joins TRBV20-1 and TRBJ1-1; TRBD1 matches at 7 bases. Unmatched junction bases numbered 10, after V lost 0 bases and J lost 6 bases. In germline, CDR1 is DFQATT, CDR2 SNEGSKA (reference sequence). CDR3 length: 15 residues.

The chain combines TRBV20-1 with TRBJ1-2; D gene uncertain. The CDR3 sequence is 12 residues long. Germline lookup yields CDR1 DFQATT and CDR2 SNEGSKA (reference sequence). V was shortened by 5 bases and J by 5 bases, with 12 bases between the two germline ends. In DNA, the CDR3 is TGCAGTGCTCGGGTCCCGGGATATGGCTACACCTTC. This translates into CSARVPGYGYTF.

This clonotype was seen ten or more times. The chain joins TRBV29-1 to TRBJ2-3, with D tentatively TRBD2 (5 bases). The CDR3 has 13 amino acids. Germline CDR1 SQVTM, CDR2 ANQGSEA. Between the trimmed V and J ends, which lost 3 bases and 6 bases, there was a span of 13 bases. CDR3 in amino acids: CSVDFKGGDTQYF. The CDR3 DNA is TGCAGCGTTGACTTTAAGGGCGGGGATACGCAGTATTTT.

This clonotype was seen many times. The CDR3 coding sequence is TGCAGCGTTCGCAAGTTACAGGAGAACCCCTATAATTCACCCCTCCACTTT. Protein product: CSVRKLQENPYNSPLHF. This chain connects TRBV29-1 to TRBJ1-6, with D perhaps TRBD1 (5 bases). Germline CDR1 SQVTM, CDR2 ANQGSEA. V was clipped by 5 bases and J by 2 bases, with 19 bases between them. This CDR3 comprises 17 residues.

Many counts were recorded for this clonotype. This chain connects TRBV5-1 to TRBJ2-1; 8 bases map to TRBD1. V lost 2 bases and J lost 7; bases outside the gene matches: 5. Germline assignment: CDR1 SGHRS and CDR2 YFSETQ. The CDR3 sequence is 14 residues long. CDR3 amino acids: CASSFHRGRNEQFF. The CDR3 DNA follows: TGCGCCAGCAGCTTCCACAGGGGGAGGAATGAGCAGTTCTTC.

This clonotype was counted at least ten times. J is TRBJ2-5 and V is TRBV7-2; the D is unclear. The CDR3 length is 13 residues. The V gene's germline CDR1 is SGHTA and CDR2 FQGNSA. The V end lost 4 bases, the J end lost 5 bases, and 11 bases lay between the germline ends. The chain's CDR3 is CASSSLTSETQYF. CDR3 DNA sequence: TGTGCCAGCAGCTCGTTGACGAGTGAGACCCAGTACTTC.

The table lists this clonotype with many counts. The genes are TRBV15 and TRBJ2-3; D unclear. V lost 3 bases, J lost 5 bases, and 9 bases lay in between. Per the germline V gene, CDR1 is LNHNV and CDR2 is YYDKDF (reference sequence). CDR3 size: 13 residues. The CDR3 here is CATSRALVDTQYF. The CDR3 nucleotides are TGTGCCACCAGCAGGGCATTGGTAGATACGCAGTATTTT.

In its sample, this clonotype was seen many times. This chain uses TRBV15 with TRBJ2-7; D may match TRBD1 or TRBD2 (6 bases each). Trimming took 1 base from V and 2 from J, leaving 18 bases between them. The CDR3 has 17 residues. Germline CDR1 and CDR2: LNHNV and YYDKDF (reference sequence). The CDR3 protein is CATSRGVHGGATYEQYF. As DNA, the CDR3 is TGTGCCACCAGCAGAGGCGTGCACGGGGGCGCAACCTACGAGCAGTACTTC.

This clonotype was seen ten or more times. The CDR3 loop reads CSGGGGGQGAREQFF. The CDR3 bases are TGCAGCGGTGGGGGTGGAGGGCAGGGGGCACGAGAGCAGTTCTTC. V and J are TRBV29-1 and TRBJ2-1; TRBD1 matches 8 bases. This CDR3 contains 15 residues. Trimming removed 7 bases from V and 10 bases from J; junction bases left unmatched: 18. Germline CDR1 reads SQVTM; CDR2 reads ANQGSEA.

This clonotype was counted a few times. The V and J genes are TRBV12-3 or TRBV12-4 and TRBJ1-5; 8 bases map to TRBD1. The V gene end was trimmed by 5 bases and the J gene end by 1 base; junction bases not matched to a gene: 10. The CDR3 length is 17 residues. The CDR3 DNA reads TGTGCCAGCAGTACTCACATGGACAGGGCGAGCAATCAGCCCCAGCATTTT. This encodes CASSTHMDRASNQPQHF.

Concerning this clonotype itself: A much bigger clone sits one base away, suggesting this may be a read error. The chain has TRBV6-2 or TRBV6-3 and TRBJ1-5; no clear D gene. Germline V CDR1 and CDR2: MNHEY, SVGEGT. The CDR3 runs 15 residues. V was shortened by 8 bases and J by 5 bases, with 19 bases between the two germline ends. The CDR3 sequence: CASAPREAVHQPQHF. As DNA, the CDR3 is TGTGCCAGCGCACCCCGGGAGGCGGTACATCAGCCCCAGCATTTT.

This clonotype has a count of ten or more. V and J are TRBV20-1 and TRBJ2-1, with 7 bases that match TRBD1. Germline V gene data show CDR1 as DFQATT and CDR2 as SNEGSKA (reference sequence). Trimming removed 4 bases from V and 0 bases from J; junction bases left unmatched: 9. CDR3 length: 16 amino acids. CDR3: CSAIYATGSSYNEQFF. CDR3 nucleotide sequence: TGCAGTGCTATTTACGCGACAGGGAGCTCCTACAATGAGCAGTTCTTC.

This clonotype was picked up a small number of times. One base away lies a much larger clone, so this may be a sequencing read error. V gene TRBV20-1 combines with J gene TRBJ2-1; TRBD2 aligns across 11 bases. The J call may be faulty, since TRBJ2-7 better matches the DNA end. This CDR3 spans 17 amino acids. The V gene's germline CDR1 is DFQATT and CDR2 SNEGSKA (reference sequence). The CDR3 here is CSAREASGGPPYNEQYF. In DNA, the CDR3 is TGCAGTGCTAGAGAGGCTAGCGGGGGGCCCCCCTACAATGAGCAGTACTTC.

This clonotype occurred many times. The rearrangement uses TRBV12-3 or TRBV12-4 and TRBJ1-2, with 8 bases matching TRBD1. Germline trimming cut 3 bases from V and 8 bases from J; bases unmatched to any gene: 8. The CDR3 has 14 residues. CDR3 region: CASSFGQGAWGYTF. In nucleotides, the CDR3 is TGTGCCAGCAGTTTCGGGCAGGGGGCTTGGGGCTACACCTTC.

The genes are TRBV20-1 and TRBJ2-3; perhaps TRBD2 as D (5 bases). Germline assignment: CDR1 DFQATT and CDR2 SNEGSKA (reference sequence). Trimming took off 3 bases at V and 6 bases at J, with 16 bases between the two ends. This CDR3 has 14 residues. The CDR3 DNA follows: TGCAGTGCTAGGACTACCGAACCCGGGGATACGCAGTATTTT. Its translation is CSARTTEPGDTQYF.

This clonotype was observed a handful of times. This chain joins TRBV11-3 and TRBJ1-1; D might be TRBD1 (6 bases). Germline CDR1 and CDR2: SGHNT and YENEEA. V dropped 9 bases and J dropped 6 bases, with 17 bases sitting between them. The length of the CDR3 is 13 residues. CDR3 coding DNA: TGTGCCAGTTCCCAGGAGGGGGACGCTGAAGCTTTCTTT. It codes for CASSQEGDAEAFF.

DNA of the CDR3: TGTGCCAGCAGTCGTGGACAGGGCATCCATGGCTACACCTTC. This sequence encodes CASSRGQGIHGYTF. V usage is TRBV28 and J usage is TRBJ1-2, with TRBD1 matching over 8 bases. The CDR3 sequence is 14 residues long. Germline-derived CDR1 and CDR2 are MDHEN and SYDVKM. The V segment lost 5 bases and the J segment 6 bases; nucleotides outside the gene matches: 8.

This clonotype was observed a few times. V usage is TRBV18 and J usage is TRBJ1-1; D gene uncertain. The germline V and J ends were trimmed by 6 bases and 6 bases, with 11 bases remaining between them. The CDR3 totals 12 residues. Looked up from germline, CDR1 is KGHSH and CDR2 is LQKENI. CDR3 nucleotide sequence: TGTGCCAGCTCCTCAGTGGGCGCTGAAGCTTTCTTT. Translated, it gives CASSSVGAEAFF. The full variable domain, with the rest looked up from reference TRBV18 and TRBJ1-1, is NAGVMQNPRHLVRRRGQEARLRCSPMKGHSHVYWYRQLPEEGLKFMVYLQKENIIDESGMPKERFSAEFPKEGPSILRIQQVVRGDSAAYFCASSSVGAEAFFGQGTRLTVV.

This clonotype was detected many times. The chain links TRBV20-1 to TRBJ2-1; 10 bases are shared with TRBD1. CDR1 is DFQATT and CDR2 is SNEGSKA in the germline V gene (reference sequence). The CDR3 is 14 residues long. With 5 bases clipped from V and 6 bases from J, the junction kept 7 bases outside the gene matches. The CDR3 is CSAQTGGRLNEQFF. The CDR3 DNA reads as TGCAGTGCTCAGACAGGGGGCCGTCTCAATGAGCAGTTCTTC.

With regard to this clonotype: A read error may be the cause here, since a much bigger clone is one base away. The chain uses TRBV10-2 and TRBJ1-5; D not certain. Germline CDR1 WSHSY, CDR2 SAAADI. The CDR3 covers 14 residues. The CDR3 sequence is CVSSERVEGQPQHF. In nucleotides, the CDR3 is TGCGTCAGCAGTGAGAGGGTGGAAGGTCAGCCCCAGCATTTT.